These 24 T cell receptor beta chains were all obtained from the same sample, sequenced in a study of blood T cell repertoires in COVID-19. The assay was immunoSEQ multiplex PCR, and TCRdb's table has in-frame clones only and misses some. The table shows around 250,000 clones, with 65% to 85% occurring only once. The material sequenced was peripheral blood. The receptors stem from an elderly man with acute or convalescent COVID-19.

To note about this clone: This same CDR3 is encoded by further DNA sequences in the sample. V gene TRBV5-1 combines with J gene TRBJ1-4; no clear D. V lost 0 bases and J lost 0, with 12 bases in between. This CDR3 has 17 residues. Looked up from germline, CDR1 is SGHRS and CDR2 is YFSETQ. CDR3 sequence: CASSLGSSGATNEKLFF. The CDR3 nucleotides read TGCGCCAGCAGCTTGGGGTCTTCAGGTGCAACTAATGAAAAACTGTTTTTT.

This clone was observed a handful of times. The rearrangement joins TRBV5-1 to TRBJ2-7; the match to TRBD2 covers 8 bases. Per germline, CDR1 SGHRS and CDR2 YFSETQ. V lost 4 bases, J lost 5 bases, and 11 bases stayed unmatched. This CDR3 contains 15 residues. DNA for the CDR3: TGCGCCAGCAGCCTATTAGGGACTAGGGGCGACGAGCAGTACTTC. It is translated as CASSLLGTRGDEQYF.

DNA for the CDR3: TGCGCCAGCAGCTTGGATCGGGGGTACGCCTACGAGCAGTACTTC. Translated: CASSLDRGYAYEQYF. This chain connects TRBV5-1 to TRBJ2-7, with D tentatively TRBD2 (6 bases). The germline V gene encodes CDR1 SGHRS and CDR2 YFSETQ. Trimming took off 0 bases at V and 2 bases at J, with 12 bases between the two ends. CDR3 length: 15 residues. Together with reference TRBV5-1 and TRBJ2-7, the CDR3 gives the full variable domain: KAGVTQTPRYLIKTRGQQVTLSCSPISGHRSVSWYQQTPGQGLQFLFEYFSETQRNKGNFPGRFSGRQFSNSRSEMNVSTLELGDSALYLCASSLDRGYAYEQYFGPGTRLTVT.

Only a few counts were recorded for this clone. The chain has TRBV5-4 and TRBJ1-2; D unclear. V lost 1 base, J lost 4 bases, and 14 bases lay in between. The germline V gene has CDR1 SGHNT and CDR2 YYREEE (reference sequence). The CDR3 covers 15 residues. In DNA form, the CDR3 reads TGTGCCAGCAGCTTGTTCTTCGACGGAGCCTATGGCTACACCTTC. Its translation: CASSLFFDGAYGYTF.

The CDR3 DNA follows: TGCGCCAGCAGCCAAGAAGCATTGGGGGGAATCAACAATGAGCAGTTCTTC. Translation: CASSQEALGGINNEQFF. This chain links TRBV4-1 with TRBJ2-1; the D gene is possibly TRBD2 (6 bases). V was trimmed by 0 bases and J by 5 bases, leaving 17 bases between them. Germline CDR1 reads MGHRA; CDR2 reads YSYEKL. The length of the CDR3 is 17 residues.

The chain combines TRBV7-2 with TRBJ1-2; no reliable D call. The CDR3 covers 14 residues. The V gene lost 5 bases and the J gene lost 3 bases, with 13 bases spanning the gap. Germline V lookup: CDR1 SGHTA, CDR2 FQGNSA. CDR3 sequence reads: CASSPRSEDYGYTF. The CDR3 DNA reads TGTGCCAGCAGCCCCCGAAGTGAGGACTATGGCTACACCTTC.

V and J are TRBV28 and TRBJ1-6; D unclear. Germline V gene lookup returns CDR1 MDHEN and CDR2 SYDVKM. V was shortened by 7 bases and J by 10 bases, with 8 bases between the two germline ends. The CDR3 loop spans 11 amino acids. The CDR3 nucleotides are TGTGCCAGCAAGGGAGGGTCACCCCTCCACTTT. It is translated as CASKGGSPLHF.

This clone has a handful of counts. The V and J genes are TRBV2 and TRBJ1-6; D possibly corresponds to TRBD1 (5 bases). Germline V gives CDR1 SNHLY, CDR2 FYNNEI. V was shortened by 6 bases and J by 4 bases, with 16 bases between the two germline ends. There are 16 residues in the CDR3. The CDR3 sequence: CASRRRGTGYNSPLHF. As DNA, the CDR3 is TGTGCCAGCAGGCGGAGGGGTACGGGATATAATTCACCCCTCCACTTT.

This clone occurred once. The J gene is TRBJ2-7, the V gene TRBV7-2; D uncertain. The length of the CDR3 is 15 residues. V lost 0 bases and J 1 base, leaving 10 bases between the germline ends. Germline loops: CDR1 SGHTA, CDR2 FQGNSA. The chain's CDR3 is CASSLASQLSYEQYF. Written as DNA, the CDR3 is TGTGCCAGCAGCTTAGCATCACAGCTTTCCTACGAGCAGTACTTC.

The chain uses TRBV5-1 and TRBJ2-3; 7 bases match TRBD2. In germline, CDR1 is SGHRS, CDR2 YFSETQ. J gave up 2 bases and V 0 bases, and 9 bases lay outside the gene matches. The CDR3 covers 17 residues. The DNA of the CDR3 is TGCGCCAGCAGCTTGGGGGGAGCGGGGCCCCCCACAGATACGCAGTATTTT. It translates to CASSLGGAGPPTDTQYF.

The rearrangement links TRBV5-1 to TRBJ1-2; 8 nucleotides match TRBD1. This CDR3 has 15 amino acids. The V gene end was trimmed by 4 bases and the J gene end by 4 bases; junction bases not matched to a gene: 9. Germline lookup yields CDR1 SGHRS and CDR2 YFSETQ. The CDR3 sequence is CASSAAGTGFYGYTF. The CDR3 region has the DNA TGCGCCAGCAGCGCCGCCGGGACAGGCTTCTATGGCTACACCTTC.

V gene TRBV19 combines with J gene TRBJ2-7; a weak D match, TRBD1 (5 bases). V lost 1 base, J lost 0 bases, and 10 bases lay in between. There are 15 residues in the CDR3. Looked up from germline, CDR1 is LNHDA and CDR2 is SQIVND (reference sequence). CDR3 amino acids: CASSIGTKGSYEQYF. The CDR3 DNA reads TGTGCCAGTAGTATAGGGACAAAAGGCTCCTACGAGCAGTACTTC.

The genes are TRBV29-1 and TRBJ2-7; possible D gene TRBD2, 6 bases. CDR3 length: 15 amino acids. Germline CDR1 reads SQVTM; CDR2 reads ANQGSEA. V gave up 6 bases and J gave up 2 bases, with 20 bases separating them. Here the CDR3 reads CSVKTSGQGPYEQYF. The CDR3, as DNA: TGCAGCGTAAAAACGAGCGGGCAGGGACCCTACGAGCAGTACTTC.

This sequence joins TRBV6-1 and TRBJ1-2, with 10 bases lining up with TRBD1. Losses at the gene ends were 3 bases for V and 4 bases for J; bases not matched to a gene: 5. CDR1 is MNHNS, CDR2 SASEGT, per germline. The CDR3 length is 15 residues. CDR3 sequence: CASSDDRGRPYGYTF. For the CDR3, the DNA is TGTGCCAGCAGTGACGACAGGGGGCGCCCCTATGGCTACACCTTC.

This chain connects TRBV2 to TRBJ2-5; TRBD2 matches at 9 bases. V was pared by 7 bases and J by 2 bases, with 2 bases of the junction left unmatched. Germline CDR1 reads SNHLY; CDR2 reads FYNNEI. The length of the CDR3 is 13 residues. For the CDR3, the DNA is TGTGCCAGCAAGCTAGCGGGGCAAGAGACCCAGTACTTC. Protein product: CASKLAGQETQYF.

This chain connects TRBV20-1 to TRBJ2-7, with D perhaps matching TRBD1 (5 bases). The CDR3 covers 11 residues. Trimming pared 5 bases from V and 3 bases from J, leaving 8 bases between. The germline V gene has CDR1 DFQATT and CDR2 SNEGSKA (reference sequence). The CDR3 spells CSARTIYEQYF. For the CDR3, the DNA is TGCAGTGCTCGGACAATCTACGAGCAGTACTTC.

V and J are TRBV7-9 and TRBJ1-4; D gene uncertain. CDR3 length: 16 residues. Germline CDR1 and CDR2: SEHNR and FQNEAQ (reference sequence). With 4 bases removed from V and 7 bases from J, the gap between germline ends came to 19 bases. The CDR3 DNA reads as TGTGCCAGCAGCTCCCGAGCCCCCGTGGGCTCTGAAAAACTGTTTTTT. This codes for CASSSRAPVGSEKLFF. The full variable domain, rest sourced from reference TRBV7-9 and TRBJ1-4, is DTGVSQNPRHKITKRGQNVTFRCDPISEHNRLYWYRQTLGQGPEFLTYFQNEAQLEKSRLLSDRFSAERPKGSFSTLEIQRTEQGDSAMYLCASSSRAPVGSEKLFFGSGTQLSVL.

The V and J genes are TRBV7-3 and TRBJ2-3, with 7 bases matching TRBD1. This CDR3 region has 14 residues. Per germline, CDR1 SGHTA and CDR2 FQGTGA. V shed 5 bases, J shed 4 bases, and the junction held 6 bases outside the gene matches. For the CDR3, the DNA is TGTGCCAGCAGCCCAGGACAGGCCTCAGATACGCAGTATTTT. Protein product: CASSPGQASDTQYF.

This sequence joins TRBV19 and TRBJ2-3; TRBD2 aligns across 9 bases. In germline, CDR1 is LNHDA, CDR2 SQIVND (reference sequence). This CDR3 is built from 18 residues. Unmatched junction bases numbered 19, after V lost 1 base and J lost 11 bases. The CDR3: CASSIAPTTSGSRYGQYF. CDR3 bases: TGTGCCAGTAGTATAGCCCCGACGACTAGCGGAAGCCGATACGGGCAGTATTTT.

This clone came up once. J is TRBJ1-3 and V is TRBV3-1 (or the pseudogene TRBV3-2); D is unresolved. Trimming removed 1 base from V and 0 bases from J, with 16 bases in between. CDR3 size: 18 residues. Germline V gene lookup returns CDR1 LGHDT and CDR2 YNNKEL (reference sequence). CDR3 bases: TGTGCCAGCAGCCAAGGGGCATCCCTCATCTACTCTGGAAACACCATATATTTT. This codes for CASSQGASLIYSGNTIYF.

This clone was observed a single time. The rearrangement links TRBV9 to TRBJ1-5, with D uncertain. Trimming cost V 4 bases and J 4 bases, with 12 bases left between them. Per germline, CDR1 SGDLS and CDR2 YYNGEE. The CDR3 contains 14 residues. Here the CDR3 DNA reads TGTGCCAGCAGCCCCGGGTCAATTAATCAGCCCCAGCATTTT. Translating it yields CASSPGSINQPQHF. The full variable domain, rest sourced from reference TRBV9 and TRBJ1-5, is DSGVTQTPKHLITATGQRVTLRCSPRSGDLSVYWYQQSLDQGLQFLIQYYNGEERAKGNILERFSAQQFPDLHSELNLSSLELGDSALYFCASSPGSINQPQHFGDGTRLSIL.

V and J are TRBV28 and TRBJ2-7; 14 nucleotides match TRBD2. Germline V gives CDR1 MDHEN, CDR2 SYDVKM. The CDR3 is 18 residues long. J lost 6 bases, V lost 1 base, and 11 bases had no gene match. CDR3 nucleotides: TGTGCCAGCAGTTTATTCTACGGGACTAGCGGGGGCCGGGGCGAGCAGTACTTC. As protein: CASSLFYGTSGGRGEQYF.

The gene calls are TRBV5-1 and TRBJ1-4; 8 bases align to TRBD1. This CDR3 is 15 amino acids long. Germline trimming cut 3 bases from V and 3 bases from J; bases unmatched to any gene: 4. Germline loops: CDR1 SGHRS, CDR2 YFSETQ. The DNA for the CDR3 is TGCGCCAGCAGCTCCACGACAGGGGCTAATGAAAAACTGTTTTTT. As protein: CASSSTTGANEKLFF. Full variable domain (missing parts from reference TRBV5-1 and TRBJ1-4): KAGVTQTPRYLIKTRGQQVTLSCSPISGHRSVSWYQQTPGQGLQFLFEYFSETQRNKGNFPGRFSGRQFSNSRSEMNVSTLELGDSALYLCASSSTTGANEKLFFGSGTQLSVL.

V usage is TRBV5-1 and J usage is TRBJ2-1, with 13 bases lining up with TRBD2. CDR1 is SGHRS, CDR2 YFSETQ, per germline. The V segment lost 4 bases and the J segment 0 bases; nucleotides outside the gene matches: 1. The CDR3 sequence is 16 residues long. The CDR3 DNA is TGCGCCAGCAGCGGACTAGCGGGGGACTCCTACAATGAGCAGTTCTTC. Its protein product is CASSGLAGDSYNEQFF.